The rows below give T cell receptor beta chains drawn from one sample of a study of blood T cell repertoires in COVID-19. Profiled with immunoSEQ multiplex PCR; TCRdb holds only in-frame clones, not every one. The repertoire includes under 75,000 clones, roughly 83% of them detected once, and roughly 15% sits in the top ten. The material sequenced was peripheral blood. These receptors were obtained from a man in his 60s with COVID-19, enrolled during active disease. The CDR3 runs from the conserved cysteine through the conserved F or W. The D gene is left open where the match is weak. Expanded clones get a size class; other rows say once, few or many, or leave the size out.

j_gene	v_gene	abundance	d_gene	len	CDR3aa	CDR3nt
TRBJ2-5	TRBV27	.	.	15	CASSPGRATQETQYF	TGTGCCAGCAGCCCCGGCAGGGCCACCCAAGAGACCCAGTACTTC
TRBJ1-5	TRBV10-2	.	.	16	CASCEFKHDRYQPQHF	TGCGCCAGCTGTGAGTTCAAACACGACAGGTATCAGCCCCAGCATTTT
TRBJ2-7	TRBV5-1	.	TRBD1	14	CASSTGQPNDEQYF	TGCGCCAGCAGTACGGGACAGCCTAACGACGAGCAGTACTTC
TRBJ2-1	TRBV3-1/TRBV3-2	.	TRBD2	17	CASSQRTSGLTYNEQFF	TGTGCCAGCAGCCAACGGACTAGCGGACTTACCTACAATGAGCAGTTCTTC
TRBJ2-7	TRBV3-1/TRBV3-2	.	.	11	CASSRRLRQYF	TGTGCCAGCAGCCGCCGCCTGCGGCAGTACTTC
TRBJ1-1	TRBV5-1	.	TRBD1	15	CASREGTGGNTEAFF	TGCGCCAGCCGCGAGGGGACAGGGGGGAATACTGAAGCTTTCTTT
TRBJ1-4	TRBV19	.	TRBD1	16	CATRSSSRGLGEKLFF	TGTGCCACCAGATCTTCCTCCAGGGGGCTGGGTGAAAAACTGTTTTTT
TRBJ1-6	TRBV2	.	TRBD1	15	CASSEGDRGNSPLHF	TGTGCCAGCAGTGAAGGGGACAGGGGTAATTCACCCCTCCACTTT
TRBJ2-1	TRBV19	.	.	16	CASSIPGGPLDNEQFF	TGTGCCAGTAGTATACCTGGAGGGCCTCTCGACAATGAGCAGTTCTTC
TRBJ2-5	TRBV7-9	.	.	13	CAGTGGRIETQYF	TGTGCCGGAACGGGGGGCCGGATAGAGACCCAGTACTTC
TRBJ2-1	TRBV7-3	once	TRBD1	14	CASSPPGQYDEQFF	TGTGCCAGCAGCCCCCCGGGACAGTACGATGAGCAGTTCTTC
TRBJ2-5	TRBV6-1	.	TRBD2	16	CASSEPGLAGEETQYF	TGTGCCAGCAGTGAGCCGGGACTAGCGGGGGAAGAGACCCAGTACTTC
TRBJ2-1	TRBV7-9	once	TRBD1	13	CASGRGQGHEQFF	TGTGCCAGCGGGAGGGGACAGGGCCATGAGCAGTTCTTC
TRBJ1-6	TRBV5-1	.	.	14	CASSLAQGPSPLHF	TGCGCCAGCAGCTTGGCACAGGGCCCCTCACCCCTCCACTTT
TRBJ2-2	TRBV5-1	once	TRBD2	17	CASSEKASGVNTGELFF	TGCGCCAGCAGCGAGAAGGCTAGCGGAGTGAACACCGGGGAGCTGTTTTTT
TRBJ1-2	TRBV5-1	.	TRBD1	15	CASSLRTGGWDGYTF	TGCGCCAGCAGCCTCCGGACAGGGGGGTGGGATGGCTACACCTTC
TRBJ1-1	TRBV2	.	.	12	CASSQVYTEAFF	TGTGCCAGCAGTCAGGTGTACACTGAAGCTTTCTTT
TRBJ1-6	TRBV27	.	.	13	CASSLNTDPPLHF	TGTGCCAGCAGCTTGAATACAGACCCACCCCTCCACTTT
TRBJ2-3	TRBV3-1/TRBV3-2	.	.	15	CASSHPAEYTDTQYF	TGTGCCAGCAGCCACCCCGCGGAATACACAGATACGCAGTATTTT
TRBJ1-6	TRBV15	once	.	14	CATSRGGLGSPLHF	TGTGCCACCAGCAGAGGAGGACTTGGTTCACCCCTCCACTTT
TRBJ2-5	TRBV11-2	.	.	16	CASSLGSRQQQETQYF	TGTGCCAGCAGCTTAGGTTCCAGACAGCAACAAGAGACCCAGTACTTC
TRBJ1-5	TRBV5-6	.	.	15	CASSAIGVLGQPQHF	TGTGCCAGCAGCGCAATCGGGGTCCTTGGCCAGCCCCAGCATTTT
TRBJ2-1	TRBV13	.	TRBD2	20	CASRIGPGGFRQGGRNEQFF	TGTGCCAGCAGAATTGGGCCGGGGGGATTCCGACAAGGAGGTCGGAATGAGCAGTTCTTC
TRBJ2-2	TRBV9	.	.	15	CASSVVPGVTGELFF	TGTGCCAGCAGCGTAGTACCGGGGGTCACCGGGGAGCTGTTTTTT
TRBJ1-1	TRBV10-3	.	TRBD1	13	CAISEQGGTEAFF	TGTGCCATCAGTGAACAGGGGGGGACTGAAGCTTTCTTT
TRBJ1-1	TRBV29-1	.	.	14	CSVVDRTRGTEAFF	TGCAGCGTTGTAGACAGGACGCGGGGCACTGAAGCTTTCTTT
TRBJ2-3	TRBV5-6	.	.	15	CASSLLLGGADTQYF	TGTGCCAGCAGCTTGTTACTAGGAGGCGCAGATACGCAGTATTTT
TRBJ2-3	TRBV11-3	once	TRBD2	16	CASSLGASGVSDTQYF	TGTGCCAGCAGCTTAGGAGCTAGCGGGGTTTCAGATACGCAGTATTTT
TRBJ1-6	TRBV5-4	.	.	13	CASSPDWNSPLHF	TGTGCCAGCAGCCCCGACTGGAATTCACCCCTCCACTTT
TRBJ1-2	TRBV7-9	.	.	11	CASSSSYGYTF	TGTGCCAGCAGCTCCTCCTATGGCTACACCTTC
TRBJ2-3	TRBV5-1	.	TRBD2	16	CASSLEIAGGADTQYF	TGCGCCAGCAGCTTGGAAATAGCGGGAGGGGCAGATACGCAGTATTTT
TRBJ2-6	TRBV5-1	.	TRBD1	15	CASSRDRTPTNVLTF	TGCGCCAGCAGCCGGGACAGGACCCCTACCAACGTCCTGACTTTC
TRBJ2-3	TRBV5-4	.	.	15	CASSLSGARADTQYF	TGTGCCAGCAGCTTGTCCGGTGCTCGGGCAGATACGCAGTATTTT
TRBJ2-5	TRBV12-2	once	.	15	CASRPGLRDQETQYF	TGTGCAAGTCGCCCGGGACTGAGAGATCAAGAGACCCAGTACTTC
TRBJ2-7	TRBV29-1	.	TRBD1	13	CSVAGQGGNEQYF	TGCAGCGTGGCTGGACAGGGGGGCAACGAGCAGTACTTC
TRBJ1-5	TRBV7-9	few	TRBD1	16	CASSRTGGGSNQPQHF	TGTGCCAGCAGCCGGACAGGGGGCGGGAGCAATCAGCCCCAGCATTTT
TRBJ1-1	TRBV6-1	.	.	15	CASSEYTGLNTEAFF	TGTGCCAGCAGTGAATACACAGGGCTGAACACTGAAGCTTTCTTT
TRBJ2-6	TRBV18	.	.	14	CASSPYSGANVLTF	TGTGCCAGCTCACCTTACTCTGGGGCCAACGTCCTGACTTTC
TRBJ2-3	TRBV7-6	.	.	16	CASSQRVGGKADTQYF	TGTGCCAGCAGCCAGAGGGTTGGAGGGAAGGCAGATACGCAGTATTTT
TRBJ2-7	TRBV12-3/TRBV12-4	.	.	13	CASSYDMTYEQYF	TGTGCCAGCAGCTACGACATGACCTACGAGCAGTACTTC
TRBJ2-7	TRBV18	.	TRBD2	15	CASSPAGGSSYEQYF	TGTGCCAGCTCACCAGCGGGAGGGTCCTCCTACGAGCAGTACTTC
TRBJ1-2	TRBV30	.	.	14	CAWSVVVGGGGYTF	TGTGCCTGGAGTGTCGTCGTTGGGGGGGGTGGCTACACCTTC
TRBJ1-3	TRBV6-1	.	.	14	CASSEVGTPNTIYF	TGTGCCAGCAGTGAAGTCGGGACACCAAACACCATATATTTT
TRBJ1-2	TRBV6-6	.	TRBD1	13	CASEGQGARGYTF	TGTGCCAGCGAGGGACAGGGGGCGAGGGGCTACACCTTC
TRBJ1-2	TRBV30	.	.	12	CAWSRTEYGYTF	TGTGCCTGGAGTAGAACAGAATATGGCTACACCTTC
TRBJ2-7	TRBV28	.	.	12	CASSSAPYEQYF	TGTGCCAGCAGTTCCGCGCCCTACGAGCAGTACTTC
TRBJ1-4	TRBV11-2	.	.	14	CASSSGQINEKLFF	TGTGCCAGCAGCAGTGGACAGATTAATGAAAAACTGTTTTTT
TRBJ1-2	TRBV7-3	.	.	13	CASSSGGGYGYTF	TGTGCCAGCAGCTCCGGCGGGGGATATGGCTACACCTTC
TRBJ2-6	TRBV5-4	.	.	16	CASSPSTSGGANVLTF	TGTGCCAGCAGCCCCTCAACTAGTGGTGGGGCCAACGTCCTGACTTTC
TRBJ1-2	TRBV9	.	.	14	CASSVGGQNYGYTF	TGTGCCAGCAGCGTCGGGGGGCAGAACTATGGCTACACCTTC
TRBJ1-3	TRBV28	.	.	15	CASRAAGLSGNTIYF	TGTGCCAGCAGGGCGGCAGGGCTTTCTGGAAACACCATATATTTT
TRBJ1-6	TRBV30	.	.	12	CAWSVLRSPLHF	TGTGCCTGGAGTGTTTTGCGTTCACCCCTCCACTTT
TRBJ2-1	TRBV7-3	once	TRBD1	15	CASSLRQGASGEQFF	TGTGCCAGCAGCTTAAGGCAGGGGGCGAGCGGTGAGCAGTTCTTC
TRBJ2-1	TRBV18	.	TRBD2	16	CASSPPVAGGHVEQFF	TGTGCCAGCTCACCACCGGTGGCGGGGGGGCATGTTGAGCAGTTCTTC
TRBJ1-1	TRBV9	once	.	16	CASSVVPGGRDTEAFF	TGTGCCAGCAGCGTAGTCCCCGGGGGGCGGGACACTGAAGCTTTCTTT
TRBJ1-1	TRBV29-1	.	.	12	CSVREGNTEAFF	TGCAGCGTCCGAGAGGGGAACACTGAAGCTTTCTTT
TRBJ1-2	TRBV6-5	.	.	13	CASSQGRGYGYTF	TGTGCCAGCAGCCAGGGGCGCGGCTATGGCTACACCTTC
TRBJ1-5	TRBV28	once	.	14	CASTIGQNNQPQHF	TGTGCCAGCACTATCGGACAAAACAATCAGCCCCAGCATTTT
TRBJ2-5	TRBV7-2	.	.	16	CASSPSLRRGSETQYF	TGTGCCAGCAGCCCCTCTCTCAGAAGGGGTTCAGAGACCCAGTACTTC